Described below is a single T cell receptor beta chain sequence and its context. This sample was taken from a study of control samples from healthy donors and cancer patients. Sequencing used immunoSEQ multiplex PCR; TCRdb keeps in-frame clones, though not all of them. The repertoire holds around 130,000 clones, 85% to 90% seen once, with around 7.6% in the top ten. V was pared by 0 bases and J by 6 bases, with 12 bases of the junction left unmatched. CDR1 and CDR2 (germline): SGHDN, FVKESK. The CDR3 is made up of 17 amino acids. The sequenced sample was PBMCs. This chain links TRBV14 with TRBJ2-3; 7 positions agree with TRBD1. The sequence came from a man aged 50 to 60 with head and neck cancer. As DNA, the CDR3 is TGTGCCAGCAGCCAAGATTGGCGGACAGGAAGGTCGGATACGCAGTATTTT. Protein sequence: CASSQDWRTGRSDTQYF. The full variable domain, in which reference TRBV14 and TRBJ2-3 provide the parts outside the CDR3, is EAGVTQFPSHSVIEKGQTVTLRCDPISGHDNLYWYRRVMGKEIKFLLHFVKESKQDESGMPNNRFLAERTGGTYSTLKVQPAELEDSGVYFCASSQDWRTGRSDTQYFGPGTRLTVL.